Presented here are 32 T cell receptor beta chains from one specimen sequenced in a study of technical replicates of blood from a handful of donors. Only in-frame clones appear in the TCRdb table, and some are missing; sequencing was by immunoSEQ multiplex PCR. This table has about 70,000 clones, roughly 96% appearing once. Sequenced: T cells isolated from PBMCs. Receptors originate from a human donor in good health.

The chain carries TRBV29-1 and TRBJ1-1, with D perhaps TRBD1 (6 bases). The CDR3 covers 12 residues. Germline V lookup: CDR1 SQVTM, CDR2 ANQGSEA. Trimming pared 7 bases from V and 4 bases from J, leaving 13 bases between. The CDR3 nucleotides read TGCAGCGGGAATCAGGGGTCCACTGAAGCTTTCTTT. As protein: CSGNQGSTEAFF.

The chain is built from TRBV10-1 and TRBJ2-3; possibly TRBD2 for D (6 bases). With 4 bases removed from V and 2 bases from J, the gap between germline ends came to 13 bases. Germline CDR1 and CDR2: WNHNN and SYGVQD (reference sequence). The CDR3 totals 15 residues. DNA for the CDR3: TGCGCCAGCAGTGCTCGACTAGATCACACAGATACGCAGTATTTT. It is translated as CASSARLDHTDTQYF.

This clone was observed a single time. V and J are TRBV7-3 and TRBJ2-7, with D tentatively TRBD2 (5 bases). This CDR3 has 16 residues. The germline V and J ends were trimmed by 1 base and 6 bases, with 19 bases remaining between them. In germline, CDR1 is SGHTA, CDR2 FQGTGA. The CDR3 sequence: CASSLMSLEDPIEQYF. For the CDR3, the DNA is TGTGCCAGCAGCTTAATGTCGCTGGAGGATCCCATCGAGCAGTACTTC.

The chain has TRBV28 and TRBJ1-1; TRBD1 agrees at 7 bases. Germline CDR1 and CDR2: MDHEN and SYDVKM. This CDR3 spans 14 amino acids. The V segment lost 6 bases and the J segment 6 bases; nucleotides outside the gene matches: 10. CDR3 nucleotides: TGTGCCAGCAGCCCGCGACAGGGTAACCCTGAAGCTTTCTTT. Protein sequence: CASSPRQGNPEAFF.

The genes are TRBV27 and TRBJ2-5, with D maybe TRBD2 (6 bases). The germline CDR1 and CDR2 sequences are MNHEY and SMNVEV (reference sequence). The CDR3 totals 12 residues. The V and J ends lost 7 bases and 3 bases respectively, with 9 bases between them. The CDR3 DNA reads TGTGCCAGCATGGGGGAGGAAGAGACCCAGTACTTC. Translating it yields CASMGEEETQYF.

The chain combines TRBV11-3 with TRBJ2-2, with TRBD1 matching over 9 bases. Trimming removed 5 bases from V and 4 bases from J; junction bases left unmatched: 8. The CDR3 is made up of 16 amino acids. Germline V gene sequence: CDR1 SGHNT, CDR2 YENEEA. The chain's CDR3 is CASSHPGQGTTGELFF. The CDR3 DNA reads TGTGCCAGCAGCCATCCGGGACAGGGTACCACCGGGGAGCTGTTTTTT. The complete variable domain, with remaining parts taken from reference TRBV11-3 and TRBJ2-2, reads EAGVVQSPRYKIIEKKQPVAFWCNPISGHNTLYWYLQNLGQGPELLIRYENEEAVDDSQLPKDRFSAERLKGVDSTLKIQPAELGDSAVYLCASSHPGQGTTGELFFGEGSRLTVL.

The chain links TRBV5-4 to TRBJ2-3, with D possibly TRBD2 on 6 matching bases. This CDR3 region has 15 residues. V was clipped by 0 bases and J by 0 bases, with 8 bases between them. Germline lookup yields CDR1 SGHNT and CDR2 YYREEE (reference sequence). The CDR3 bases are TGTGCCAGCAGCTTGGGCGGGGCTAGCACAGATACGCAGTATTTT. Protein: CASSLGGASTDTQYF.

The chain couples TRBV10-3 to TRBJ1-2; 7 bases agree with TRBD1. Trimming cost V 4 bases and J 2 bases; bases outside gene matches: 4. The CDR3 totals 14 residues. Germline V lookup: CDR1 ENHRY, CDR2 SYGVKD. DNA of the CDR3: TGTGCCATCAGTGGAAAGGACAGGAACTATGGCTACACCTTC. It yields the protein CAISGKDRNYGYTF.

The chain carries TRBV5-1 and TRBJ1-2, with 10 bases fitting TRBD1. Germline loops: CDR1 SGHRS, CDR2 YFSETQ. The CDR3 loop spans 14 amino acids. V shed 4 bases, J shed 8 bases, and the junction held 8 bases outside the gene matches. The CDR3 DNA reads as TGCGCCAGCAGCCGGGCCGGGACAGGGGACGGCTACACCTTC. Its translation is CASSRAGTGDGYTF.

The chain has TRBV2 and TRBJ2-7; 9 bases map to TRBD2. The J segment lost 7 bases and the V segment lost 6 bases, leaving 10 bases of the junction unmatched. The CDR3 loop spans 14 amino acids. CDR1 is SNHLY and CDR2 is FYNNEI in the germline V gene. The CDR3 DNA follows: TGTGCCAGCAGGGTAGCGGGAGTCGGTTTGGAGCAGTACTTC. Amino acids: CASRVAGVGLEQYF.

The rearrangement links TRBV11-3 to TRBJ1-3; D unresolved. V shed 3 bases and J shed 7 bases, with 10 bases lying between them. Per germline, CDR1 SGHNT and CDR2 YENEEA. The CDR3 is 13 residues long. The CDR3 coding sequence is TGTGCCAGCAGCTTCGCCGAGGCGAACACCATATATTTT. Protein: CASSFAEANTIYF. The full variable domain, with the rest looked up from reference TRBV11-3 and TRBJ1-3, is EAGVVQSPRYKIIEKKQPVAFWCNPISGHNTLYWYLQNLGQGPELLIRYENEEAVDDSQLPKDRFSAERLKGVDSTLKIQPAELGDSAVYLCASSFAEANTIYFGEGSWLTVV.

This chain uses TRBV11-2 with TRBJ2-7; 13 nucleotides match TRBD2. Germline loops: CDR1 SGHAT, CDR2 FQNNGV. V trimming: 8 bases; J trimming: 1 base; junction bases outside the gene matches: 11. CDR3 length equals 17 residues. As DNA, the CDR3 is TGTGCCAGCCAGGGACTAGCGGGAATTTATAGGTCCTACGAGCAGTACTTC. Residues: CASQGLAGIYRSYEQYF. Looking up the rest from reference TRBV11-2 and TRBJ2-7 gives the full variable domain: EAGVAQSPRYKIIEKRQSVAFWCNPISGHATLYWYQQILGQGPKLLIQFQNNGVVDDSQLPKDRFSAERLKGVDSTLKIQPAKLEDSAVYLCASQGLAGIYRSYEQYFGPGTRLTVT.

V gene TRBV28 combines with J gene TRBJ1-2, with TRBD1 matching 11 bases. Looked up from germline, CDR1 is MDHEN and CDR2 is SYDVKM. After removal of 4 bases from V and 0 bases from J, the junction contained 13 bases not matched to a gene. The CDR3 is 19 residues long. CDR3 nucleotides: TGTGCCAGCAGTTCCTCCGGGACAGGGGGTTGGGGGACTAACTATGGCTACACCTTC. Residues: CASSSSGTGGWGTNYGYTF.

This clone has a single count. The chain's CDR3 is CASSIGKNTEAFF. The CDR3 region has the DNA TGTGCCAGTAGTATCGGGAAGAACACTGAAGCTTTCTTT. The J gene is TRBJ1-1, the V gene TRBV19; D call uncertain. With 3 bases removed from V and 1 base from J, the gap between germline ends came to 6 bases. CDR1 is LNHDA, CDR2 SQIVND, per germline (reference sequence). The CDR3 contains 13 residues.

The J gene is TRBJ1-2, the V gene TRBV6-5; 9 bases align to TRBD1. This CDR3 is 16 amino acids long. Germline values: CDR1 MNHEY, CDR2 SVGAGI. Germline trimming cut 1 base from V and 6 bases from J; bases unmatched to any gene: 9. This CDR3 is CASSYYRDRVENGYTF. The CDR3 bases are TGTGCCAGCAGTTACTACCGGGACAGGGTCGAGAATGGCTACACCTTC.

In regard to this clone: Relative to the germline gene, one junction end is altered; a read error may explain this. The chain links TRBV28 to TRBJ1-5; weak D call: TRBD1 (6 bases). This CDR3 comprises 16 residues. The germline CDR1 and CDR2 sequences are MDHEN and SYDVKM. The DNA for the CDR3 is TGTGCCAGCAGCTTATACAGACAGGCTGGCAATCAGCCCCAGCATTTT. This codes for CASSLYRQAGNQPQHF.

The V call is TRBV5-1, the J call TRBJ2-1; 14 nucleotides line up with TRBD2. This CDR3 is 19 amino acids long. The V segment lost 3 bases and the J segment 1 base; nucleotides outside the gene matches: 9. Germline CDR1 and CDR2: SGHRS and YFSETQ. The CDR3 DNA reads as TGCGCCAGCAGCTCGACTAGCGGGAGGGCGGGTAGGTCCTACAATGAGCAGTTCTTC. Protein: CASSSTSGRAGRSYNEQFF.

This chain joins TRBV6-6 and TRBJ2-1; D may be TRBD2 (6 bases). The CDR3 is made up of 12 amino acids. CDR1 is MNHNY and CDR2 is SVGAGI in the germline V gene (reference sequence). V shed 5 bases and J shed 12 bases, with 14 bases lying between them. The CDR3 loop reads CASSPSVGGQFF. As DNA, the CDR3 is TGTGCCAGCAGTCCCTCCGTGGGAGGGCAGTTCTTC.

V is TRBV5-6 and J is TRBJ2-3, with TRBD1 identical over 8 bases. CDR1 SGHDT and CDR2 YYEEEE come from the germline V gene. CDR3 length equals 13 residues. Trimming cost V 4 bases and J 10 bases; bases outside gene matches: 8. The CDR3 protein is CASSPGTGHAQYF. CDR3 sequence (DNA): TGTGCCAGCAGCCCTGGGACAGGTCATGCGCAGTATTTT.

V usage is TRBV6-1 and J usage is TRBJ2-7; 7 bases match TRBD1. The CDR3 consists of 12 residues. The trim removed 6 bases at V and 6 bases at J, leaving 5 bases unmatched. CDR1 and CDR2 from the germline V gene are MNHNS and SASEGT. The CDR3 here is CASRETGPEQYF. The CDR3 DNA reads TGTGCCAGCAGGGAGACAGGGCCCGAGCAGTACTTC.

The chain links TRBV28 to TRBJ2-1; 7 bases map to TRBD2. From germline, CDR1 is MDHEN and CDR2 SYDVKM. CDR3 length: 16 residues. The trim removed 5 bases at V and 1 base at J, leaving 8 bases unmatched. CDR3 loop: CASSPRSAGSYNEQFF. The CDR3 region has the DNA TGTGCCAGCAGTCCCAGATCAGCGGGGTCCTACAATGAGCAGTTCTTC.

This chain links TRBV30 with TRBJ1-4, with TRBD1 matching 9 bases. The CDR3 runs to 15 residues. Per germline, CDR1 GTSNPN and CDR2 SVGIG (reference sequence). The trim removed 2 bases at V and 8 bases at J, leaving 9 bases unmatched. The CDR3 spells CAWSPKQGAGEKLFF. As DNA, the CDR3 is TGTGCCTGGAGTCCCAAACAGGGGGCCGGAGAAAAACTGTTTTTT.

The chain has TRBV27 and TRBJ2-7; the match to TRBD1 covers 7 bases. Trimming took 3 bases from V and 1 from J; bases not matched to a gene: 3. Germline CDR1 and CDR2: MNHEY and SMNVEV (reference sequence). CDR3 length equals 14 residues. The DNA for the CDR3 is TGTGCCAGCAGTTTCGGACAGGCTTCCTACGAGCAGTACTTC. As protein: CASSFGQASYEQYF.

The V gene is TRBV30, the J gene TRBJ1-5; the D gene is possibly TRBD1 (6 bases). The CDR3 totals 15 residues. Germline CDR1 reads GTSNPN; CDR2 reads SVGIG (reference sequence). The V end lost 5 bases, the J end lost 4 bases, and 18 bases lay between the germline ends. CDR3 in DNA: TGTGCCTGGGGCCCCACAGGGCCCGCTAATCAGCCCCAGCATTTT. Residues: CAWGPTGPANQPQHF.

The rearrangement uses TRBV12-5 and TRBJ2-3, with 7 nucleotides matching TRBD1. CDR3 length equals 15 residues. The V and J ends lost 6 bases and 3 bases, in that order; junction bases with no gene match: 9. Germline lookup yields CDR1 LGHNT and CDR2 FRNRAP. CDR3 coding DNA: TGTGCTAGTGGCCTGGGACAGCAGTTTACAGATACGCAGTATTTT. It yields the protein CASGLGQQFTDTQYF.

This clone has only a few counts. The chain joins TRBV2 to TRBJ2-1, with D possibly matching TRBD1 (6 bases). Trimming took 3 bases from V and 4 from J, leaving 10 bases between them. Germline V gene sequence: CDR1 SNHLY, CDR2 FYNNEI. The CDR3 totals 14 residues. CDR3 amino acids: CASSEGTPYNEQFF. In DNA form, the CDR3 reads TGTGCCAGCAGTGAGGGGACACCGTACAATGAGCAGTTCTTC.

This clone was observed a handful of times. The gene calls are TRBV16 and TRBJ2-2; a possible D gene is TRBD1 (6 bases). This CDR3 spans 14 amino acids. In germline, CDR1 is KGHSY, CDR2 FQNENV. V shed 2 bases and J shed 7 bases, with 11 bases lying between them. CDR3 amino acids: CASSQVQGFGELFF. In DNA form, the CDR3 reads TGTGCCAGCAGCCAAGTCCAGGGGTTCGGGGAGCTGTTTTTT.

The CDR3 sequence is CASSYSTGIETQYF. The CDR3 region has the DNA TGTGCCAGCAGTTACTCGACAGGAATCGAGACCCAGTACTTC. The J gene is TRBJ2-5, the V gene TRBV6-5; the D gene is possibly TRBD1 (6 bases). Trimming cost V 0 bases and J 5 bases, with 10 bases left between them. This CDR3 spans 14 amino acids. CDR1 MNHEY and CDR2 SVGAGI come from the germline V gene.

This chain joins TRBV7-9 and TRBJ2-7; D is possibly TRBD1 (5 bases). CDR3 length: 13 residues. Trimming removed 4 bases from V and 6 bases from J, with 13 bases in between. The V gene's germline CDR1 is SEHNR and CDR2 FQNEAQ (reference sequence). CDR3 loop: CASSSPLGAEQYF. CDR3 nucleotides: TGTGCCAGCAGCTCCCCTTTAGGGGCCGAGCAGTACTTC.

This chain uses TRBV6-5 with TRBJ2-2; TRBD1 aligns across 7 bases. The germline CDR1 and CDR2 sequences are MNHEY and SVGAGI. The CDR3 is made up of 15 amino acids. With 5 bases clipped from V and 5 bases from J, the junction kept 8 bases outside the gene matches. In DNA form, the CDR3 reads TGTGCCAGCAGTACGACAGGGTGGAGTACCGGGGAGCTGTTTTTT. Its translation is CASSTTGWSTGELFF.

The chain uses TRBV10-1 and TRBJ2-3; 10 bases are a match to TRBD2. Germline CDR1 and CDR2: WNHNN and SYGVQD (reference sequence). Trimming removed 7 bases from V and 2 bases from J; junction bases left unmatched: 6. The CDR3 runs 15 residues. The CDR3 nucleotides are TGCGCCAGCATGGTAGGACTAGCGGACACAGATACGCAGTATTTT. Its protein product is CASMVGLADTDTQYF.

This sequence joins TRBV30 and TRBJ2-3, with D possibly TRBD1 on 6 matching bases. There are 13 residues in the CDR3. The germline V and J ends were trimmed by 2 bases and 3 bases, with 9 bases remaining between them. Looked up from germline, CDR1 is GTSNPN and CDR2 is SVGIG (reference sequence). CDR3 sequence reads: CAWSSTGTDTQYF. The CDR3 DNA is TGTGCCTGGAGTAGCACAGGGACAGATACGCAGTATTTT.